One T cell receptor (beta chain) is described in this entry. The sample comes from a study of monozygotic twins with cystic fibrosis. TCRdb's copy holds only in-frame clones and misses some; the assay was immunoSEQ multiplex PCR. The table has about 15,000 clones, about 93% seen once. This TCR came from a girl aged 2-10 years with cystic fibrosis. Sequenced: blood.

CDR3 in DNA: TGTGCCAGCACGCCTCGGGGCTTGCAAGCTTTCTTT. Translation gives CASTPRGLQAFF. This chain uses TRBV28 with TRBJ1-1; D might be TRBD1 (5 bases). The CDR3 is 12 amino acids. The ends were cut back, 7 bases at V and 9 bases at J, with 15 bases in the middle. Per the germline V gene, CDR1 is MDHEN and CDR2 is SYDVKM.